Each of the 26 T cell receptor beta chains below was sequenced from the same sample in a study of blood T cell repertoires in COVID-19. Assay: immunoSEQ multiplex PCR; the TCRdb copy retains only in-frame clones and omits some. The data show a few hundred thousand clones, 70% to 90% seen once. The sample consisted of peripheral blood. The receptors originated from a woman in her 50s who had recovered from COVID-19.

The V call is TRBV1, the J call TRBJ2-1; TRBD2 is the table's D call and was not checked against the DNA. TRBV1 is classified as a pseudogene. The CDR3 sequence is 17 residues long. The CDR3 nucleotides are TGCACCAGCAGCCATCGAAGACTAGCGGGGGACTACAATGAGCAGTTCTTC. Translated: CTSSHRRLAGDYNEQFF.

The chain carries TRBV7-2 and TRBJ2-3, with D tentatively TRBD2 (5 bases). This CDR3 has 15 amino acids. Germline values: CDR1 SGHTA, CDR2 FQGNSA. The V end lost 0 bases, the J end lost 1 base, and 8 bases lay between the germline ends. DNA for the CDR3: TGTGCCAGCAGCTTAGCGGGAGCGCGCACAGATACGCAGTATTTT. Translation gives CASSLAGARTDTQYF.

This chain uses TRBV5-5 with TRBJ2-7; D is possibly TRBD1 (5 bases). CDR3 length equals 14 residues. Trimming removed 2 bases at V and 6 bases at J, with 15 bases between. Per germline, CDR1 SGHKS and CDR2 YYEKEE (reference sequence). CDR3 loop: CASSLGVGVGEQYF. CDR3 nucleotide sequence: TGTGCCAGCAGCTTAGGGGTGGGTGTGGGCGAGCAGTACTTC.

A remark on this clone: The identical CDR3 is also encoded by other nucleotide sequences in the sample. The chain is built from TRBV7-2 and TRBJ2-1; 7 bases line up with TRBD2. CDR1 is SGHTA and CDR2 is FQGNSA in the germline V gene. The CDR3 consists of 16 residues. J lost 1 base, V lost 0 bases, and 3 bases had no gene match. The CDR3 loop is CASSLAGGTSYNEQFF. The CDR3 nucleotides read TGTGCCAGCAGCTTAGCGGGAGGGACGTCCTACAATGAGCAGTTCTTC. The full variable domain, completed using reference TRBV7-2 and TRBJ2-1, is GAGVSQSPSNKVTEKGKDVELRCDPISGHTALYWYRQSLGQGLEFLIYFQGNSAPDKSGLPSDRFSAERTGGSVSTLTIQRTQQEDSAVYLCASSLAGGTSYNEQFFGPGTRLTVL.

This chain links TRBV5-5 with TRBJ2-7; perhaps TRBD1 as D (6 bases). This CDR3 has 16 residues. Germline CDR1 and CDR2: SGHKS and YYEKEE (reference sequence). V lost 0 bases, J lost 4 bases, and 17 bases lay in between. Written as DNA, the CDR3 is TGTGCCAGCAGCTTGGCCGCGAGGGGGATCGTTTACGAGCAGTACTTC. Protein sequence: CASSLAARGIVYEQYF. The full variable domain, with the rest looked up from reference TRBV5-5 and TRBJ2-7, is DAGVTQSPTHLIKTRGQQVTLRCSPISGHKSVSWYQQVLGQGPQFIFQYYEKEERGRGNFPDRFSARQFPNYSSELNVNALLLGDSALYLCASSLAARGIVYEQYFGPGTRLTVT.

CDR3 region: CASSIIWDSSSGANVLTF. In DNA form, the CDR3 reads TGTGCCAGTAGTATAATTTGGGACTCCAGCTCTGGGGCCAACGTCCTGACTTTC. The J gene is TRBJ2-6, the V gene TRBV19, with D maybe TRBD2 (6 bases). V dropped 2 bases and J dropped 0 bases, with 14 bases sitting between them. The CDR3 has 18 amino acids. The germline gives CDR1 LNHDA, CDR2 SQIVND (reference sequence).

This chain connects TRBV6-5 to TRBJ1-3; tentative D call: TRBD1 (6 bases). Trimming pared 0 bases from V and 7 bases from J, leaving 13 bases between. Germline-derived CDR1 and CDR2 are MNHEY and SVGAGI. The CDR3 consists of 15 residues. CDR3 sequence reads: CASSYSTGGANTIYF. CDR3 coding DNA: TGTGCCAGCAGTTACTCGACTGGGGGCGCGAACACCATATATTTT.

V gene TRBV28 combines with J gene TRBJ2-3; 8 bases are shared with TRBD2. The CDR3 has 13 residues. Germline V lookup: CDR1 MDHEN, CDR2 SYDVKM. The V gene end was trimmed by 5 bases and the J gene end by 10 bases; junction bases not matched to a gene: 8. The CDR3 sequence: CASSPPGRGAQYF. In DNA form, the CDR3 reads TGTGCCAGCAGTCCCCCAGGGCGGGGGGCGCAGTATTTT. The full variable domain, completed using reference TRBV28 and TRBJ2-3, is DVKVTQSSRYLVKRTGEKVFLECVQDMDHENMFWYRQDPGLGLRLIYFSYDVKMKEKGDIPEGYSVSREKKERFSLILESASTNQTSMYLCASSPPGRGAQYFGPGTRLTVL.

This clone was seen a single time. This chain's CDR3 is CASSYGAISGNTIYF. CDR3 in DNA: TGTGCCAGCAGTTACGGGGCGATCTCTGGAAACACCATATATTTT. The rearrangement joins TRBV6-5 to TRBJ1-3; possibly TRBD1 for D (5 bases). Per germline, CDR1 MNHEY and CDR2 SVGAGI. The germline V and J ends were trimmed by 2 bases and 0 bases, with 8 bases remaining between them. The CDR3 runs 15 residues.

This clone has more than one count but fewer than ten. The chain uses TRBV10-3 and TRBJ1-2; TRBD1 might be the D (5 bases). Trimming took 3 bases from V and 8 from J, leaving 10 bases between them. Per the germline V gene, CDR1 is ENHRY and CDR2 is SYGVKD. The length of the CDR3 is 12 residues. The CDR3 DNA follows: TGTGCCATCAGTGATCAGGGCCGGGGCTACACCTTC. It encodes CAISDQGRGYTF.

This clone occurred once. The V and J genes are TRBV12-5 and TRBJ1-2, with 8 bases matching TRBD1. This CDR3 has 13 amino acids. Germline-derived CDR1 and CDR2 are LGHNT and FRNRAP. V was pared by 6 bases and J by 4 bases, with 4 bases of the junction left unmatched. This CDR3 reads CASGRGTGYGYTF. The CDR3 DNA sequence: TGTGCTAGTGGCCGGGGGACAGGCTATGGCTACACCTTC. The full variable domain, its missing parts supplied by reference TRBV12-5 and TRBJ1-2, is DARVTQTPRHKVTEMGQEVTMRCQPILGHNTVFWYRQTMMQGLELLAYFRNRAPLDDSGMPKDRFSAEMPDATLATLKIQPSEPRDSAVYFCASGRGTGYGYTFGSGTRLTVV.

The CDR3 here is CASSLRDLRTDTQYF. The DNA for the CDR3 is TGTGCCAGCAGCTTACGGGACTTACGCACAGATACGCAGTATTTT. The rearrangement uses TRBV7-9 and TRBJ2-3; tentative D call: TRBD2 (6 bases). Germline V gives CDR1 SEHNR, CDR2 FQNEAQ (reference sequence). The germline V and J ends were trimmed by 2 bases and 1 base, with 10 bases remaining between them. The CDR3 runs 15 residues.

The table lists this clone with a count of one. The rearrangement uses TRBV27 and TRBJ2-4, with 7 bases identical to TRBD2. V shed 3 bases and J 0 bases; nucleotides not matched to a gene: 8. CDR1 and CDR2 from the germline V gene are MNHEY and SMNVEV (reference sequence). This CDR3 is 17 amino acids long. The CDR3 coding sequence is TGTGCCAGCAGTTTGGCTAGCGGTGATCTAGCCAAAAACATTCAGTACTTC. This sequence encodes CASSLASGDLAKNIQYF.

J is TRBJ1-2 and V is TRBV29-1, with 7 positions matching TRBD1. Germline CDR1 SQVTM, CDR2 ANQGSEA. V gave up 4 bases and J gave up 0 bases; unmatched junction bases: 8. The CDR3 runs 15 residues. CDR3 coding DNA: TGCAGCGTTGGAGGACAGGCCTCCTCTAACTATGGCTACACCTTC. Residues: CSVGGQASSNYGYTF. Drawing the rest from reference TRBV29-1 and TRBJ1-2, the complete variable domain is SAVISQKPSRDICQRGTSLTIQCQVDSQVTMMFWYRQQPGQSLTLIATANQGSEATYESGFVIDKFPISRPNLTFSTLTVSNMSPEDSSIYLCSVGGQASSNYGYTFGSGTRLTVV.

The V gene is TRBV19, the J gene TRBJ1-5; 9 bases agree with TRBD1. Germline V gives CDR1 LNHDA, CDR2 SQIVND (reference sequence). V lost 6 bases and J lost 4; bases outside the gene matches: 10. This CDR3 region has 16 residues. The CDR3: CASRYPGTGKNQPQHF. The CDR3 coding sequence is TGTGCCAGTAGGTATCCGGGGACAGGGAAAAATCAGCCCCAGCATTTT.

The J gene is TRBJ1-2, the V gene TRBV28; D not certain. The CDR3 spans 15 residues. Germline CDR1 MDHEN, CDR2 SYDVKM. The ends were cut back, 6 bases at V and 1 base at J, with 15 bases in the middle. The CDR3 nucleotides read TGTGCCAGCAGAATTGCGGGCTCGATTAACTATGGCTACACCTTC. Translation gives CASRIAGSINYGYTF.

The count of this clone is one. The chain couples TRBV10-2 to TRBJ1-1; TRBD1 matches at 8 bases. V gave up 2 bases and J gave up 1 base; unmatched junction bases: 0. Germline lookup yields CDR1 WSHSY and CDR2 SAAADI. This CDR3 contains 14 residues. The CDR3 region has the DNA TGCGCCAGCAGTGAGACAGGGGGGAACACTGAAGCTTTCTTT. Residues: CASSETGGNTEAFF.

The chain couples TRBV4-3 to TRBJ2-1; 10 bases align to TRBD2. Per the germline V gene, CDR1 is LGHNA and CDR2 is YSLEER. J lost 10 bases, V lost 1 base, and 7 bases had no gene match. The CDR3 runs to 15 residues. The DNA of the CDR3 is TGCGCCAGCAGCCAAGTAGTAGCGGGGGGCACCGAGCAGTTCTTC. Translation gives CASSQVVAGGTEQFF.

This chain links TRBV29-1 with TRBJ2-3, with 7 bases aligning to TRBD2. CDR1 is SQVTM, CDR2 ANQGSEA, per germline. The V gene end was trimmed by 4 bases and the J gene end by 6 bases; junction bases not matched to a gene: 10. The CDR3 is 14 residues long. CDR3 in amino acids: CSVAPAGKIDTQYF. CDR3 in DNA: TGCAGCGTTGCTCCAGCGGGGAAAATTGATACGCAGTATTTT.

In DNA form, the CDR3 reads TGTGCCAGCAAGACGCTGGGGGCAACTGGAAACACCATATATTTT. It is translated as CASKTLGATGNTIYF. The chain couples TRBV6-5 to TRBJ1-3; D may be TRBD1 (6 bases). Germline V gene lookup returns CDR1 MNHEY and CDR2 SVGAGI. This CDR3 has 15 amino acids. Trimming took 7 bases from V and 2 from J, leaving 15 bases between them.

The V gene is TRBV7-2, the J gene TRBJ2-1; 8 nucleotides match TRBD2. The CDR3 is 13 residues long. Germline CDR1 reads SGHTA; CDR2 reads FQGNSA. Trimming took 1 base from V and 15 from J; bases not matched to a gene: 8. The CDR3 DNA reads TGTGCCAGCAGCTTAGTCCCCGGGAGGGCCGCGTTCTTC. It codes for CASSLVPGRAAFF.

As DNA, the CDR3 is TGTGCCAGCAGTTACTCGACACAGGGGAGAGGGGAGCTGTTTTTT. The encoded protein is CASSYSTQGRGELFF. The chain has TRBV6-5 and TRBJ2-2; 7 positions match TRBD1. Trimming took 0 bases from V and 8 from J; bases not matched to a gene: 6. This CDR3 region has 15 residues. CDR1 and CDR2 from the germline V gene are MNHEY and SVGAGI.

The chain carries TRBV27 and TRBJ2-1; 10 bases map to TRBD2. The CDR3 has 17 amino acids. Trimming at V came to 0 bases and at J to 3 bases, leaving 5 bases not matched to a gene. The germline CDR1 and CDR2 sequences are MNHEY and SMNVEV (reference sequence). CDR3 loop: CASSLSAGGPNYNEQFF. The CDR3 DNA sequence: TGTGCCAGCAGTTTATCAGCGGGAGGGCCTAACTACAATGAGCAGTTCTTC.

The chain employs TRBV6-2 or TRBV6-3 and TRBJ2-1; the match to TRBD2 covers 8 bases. In germline, CDR1 is MNHEY, CDR2 SVGEGT. The CDR3 runs to 16 residues. After removal of 3 bases from V and 0 bases from J, the junction contained 4 bases not matched to a gene. CDR3 DNA sequence: TGTGCCAGCAGTTATCCGGGAGGGAGCTCCTACAATGAGCAGTTCTTC. Translated: CASSYPGGSSYNEQFF.

CDR3: CASSSPELPTNEKLFF. In nucleotides, the CDR3 is TGTGCCAGCAGTTCACCCGAACTTCCAACTAATGAAAAACTGTTTTTT. J is TRBJ1-4 and V is TRBV6-2 or TRBV6-3, with D uncertain. Between the trimmed V and J ends, which lost 4 bases and 0 bases, there was a span of 12 bases. Per germline, CDR1 MNHEY and CDR2 SVGEGT. The CDR3 covers 16 residues.

The chain employs TRBV18 and TRBJ1-4; the match to TRBD1 covers 10 bases. V shed 3 bases and J 9 bases; nucleotides not matched to a gene: 7. The CDR3 extends over 15 amino acids. Germline V gene sequence: CDR1 KGHSH, CDR2 LQKENI. DNA for the CDR3: TGTGCCAGCTCACCGGGACAGGGGTCGTCTAAAAAACTGTTTTTT. It is translated as CASSPGQGSSKKLFF.